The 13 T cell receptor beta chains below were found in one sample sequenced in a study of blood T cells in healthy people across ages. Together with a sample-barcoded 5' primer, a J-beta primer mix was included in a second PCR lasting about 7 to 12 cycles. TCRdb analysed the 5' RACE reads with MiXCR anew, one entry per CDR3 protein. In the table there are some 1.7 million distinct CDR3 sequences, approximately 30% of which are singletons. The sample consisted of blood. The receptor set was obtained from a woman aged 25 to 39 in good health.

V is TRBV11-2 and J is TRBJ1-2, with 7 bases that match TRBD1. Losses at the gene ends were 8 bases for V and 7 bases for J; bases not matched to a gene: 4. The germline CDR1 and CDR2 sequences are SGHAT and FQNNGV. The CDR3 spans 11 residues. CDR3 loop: CASEGALGYTF. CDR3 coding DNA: TGTGCCAGCGAGGGGGCGCTTGGCTACACCTTC.

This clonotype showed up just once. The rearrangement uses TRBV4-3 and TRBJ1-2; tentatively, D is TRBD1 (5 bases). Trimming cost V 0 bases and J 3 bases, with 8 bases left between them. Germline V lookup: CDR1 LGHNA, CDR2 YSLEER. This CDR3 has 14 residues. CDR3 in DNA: TGCGCCAGCAGCCAAGATTCAGGGCACTATGGCTACACCTTC. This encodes CASSQDSGHYGYTF.

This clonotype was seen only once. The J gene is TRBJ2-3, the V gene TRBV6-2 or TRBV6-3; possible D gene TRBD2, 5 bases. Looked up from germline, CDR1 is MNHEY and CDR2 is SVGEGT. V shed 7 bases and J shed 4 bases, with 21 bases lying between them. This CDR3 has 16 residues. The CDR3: CASTRTLHPRADTQYF. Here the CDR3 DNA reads TGTGCCAGCACCCGTACCCTACACCCGAGGGCAGATACGCAGTATTTT.

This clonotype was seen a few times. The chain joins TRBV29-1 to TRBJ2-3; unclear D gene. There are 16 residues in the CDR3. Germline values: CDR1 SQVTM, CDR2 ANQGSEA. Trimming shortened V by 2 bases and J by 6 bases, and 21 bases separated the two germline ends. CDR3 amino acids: CSVESPLSGPRDTQYF. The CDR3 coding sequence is TGCAGCGTTGAAAGTCCCCTCTCCGGACCGCGGGATACGCAGTATTTT.

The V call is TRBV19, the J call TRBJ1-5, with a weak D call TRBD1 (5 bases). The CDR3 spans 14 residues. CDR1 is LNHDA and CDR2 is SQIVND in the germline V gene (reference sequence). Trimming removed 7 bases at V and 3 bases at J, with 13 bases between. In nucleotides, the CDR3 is TGTGCCAGTAAAGTGGGGCAAAACAATCAGCCCCAGCATTTT. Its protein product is CASKVGQNNQPQHF.

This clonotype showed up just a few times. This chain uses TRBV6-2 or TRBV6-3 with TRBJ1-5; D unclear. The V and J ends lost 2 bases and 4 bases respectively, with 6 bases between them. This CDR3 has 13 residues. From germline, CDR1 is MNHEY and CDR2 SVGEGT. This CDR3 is CASSYGENQPQHF. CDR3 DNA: TGTGCCAGCAGTTACGGGGAAAATCAGCCCCAGCATTTT.

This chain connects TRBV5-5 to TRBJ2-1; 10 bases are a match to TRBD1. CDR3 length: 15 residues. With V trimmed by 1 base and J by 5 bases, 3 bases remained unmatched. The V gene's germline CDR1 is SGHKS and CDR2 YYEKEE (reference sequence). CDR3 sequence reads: CASSLMGQGNNEQFF. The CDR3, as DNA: TGTGCCAGCAGCTTGATGGGACAGGGGAACAATGAGCAGTTCTTC.

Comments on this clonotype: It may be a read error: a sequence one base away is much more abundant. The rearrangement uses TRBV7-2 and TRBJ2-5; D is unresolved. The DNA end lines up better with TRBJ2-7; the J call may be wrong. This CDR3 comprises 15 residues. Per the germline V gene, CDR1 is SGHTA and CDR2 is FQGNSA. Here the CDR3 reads CASSSQRTHAYEQYF. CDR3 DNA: TGTGCCAGCAGCTCACAACGGACCCACGCTTACGAGCAGTACTTC.

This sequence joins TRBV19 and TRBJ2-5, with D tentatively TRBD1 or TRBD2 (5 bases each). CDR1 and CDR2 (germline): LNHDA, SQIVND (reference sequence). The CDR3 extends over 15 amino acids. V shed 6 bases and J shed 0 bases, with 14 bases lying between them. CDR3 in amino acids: CASRPRDADQETQYF. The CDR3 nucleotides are TGTGCCAGTAGGCCCCGGGACGCAGACCAAGAGACCCAGTACTTC. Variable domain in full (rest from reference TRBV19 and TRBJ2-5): DGGITQSPKYLFRKEGQNVTLSCEQNLNHDAMYWYRQDPGQGLRLIYYSQIVNDFQKGDIAEGYSVSREKKESFPLTVTSAQKNPTAFYLCASRPRDADQETQYFGPGTRLLVL.

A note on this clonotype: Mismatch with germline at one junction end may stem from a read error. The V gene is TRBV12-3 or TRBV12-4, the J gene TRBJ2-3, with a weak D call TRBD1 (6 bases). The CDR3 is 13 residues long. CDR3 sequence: CATQGVRADAQYF. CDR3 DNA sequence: TGTGCTACACAGGGAGTTAGAGCAGATGCGCAGTATTTT.

CDR3 sequence reads: CSAGPGSGEQFF. The CDR3 region has the DNA TGCAGCGCGGGCCCCGGGAGCGGTGAGCAGTTCTTC. This rearrangement joins TRBV29-1 to TRBJ2-1; D is perhaps TRBD2 (6 bases). Trimming took 7 bases from V and 9 from J, leaving 16 bases between them. Germline V lookup: CDR1 SQVTM, CDR2 ANQGSEA. The CDR3 loop spans 12 amino acids.

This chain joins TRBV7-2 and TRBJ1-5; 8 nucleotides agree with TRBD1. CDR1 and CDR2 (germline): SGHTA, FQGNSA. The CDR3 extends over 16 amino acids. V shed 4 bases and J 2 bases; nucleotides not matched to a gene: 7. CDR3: CASSSRTGSGNQPQHF. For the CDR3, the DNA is TGTGCCAGCAGCTCCAGGACAGGGTCAGGCAATCAGCCCCAGCATTTT.

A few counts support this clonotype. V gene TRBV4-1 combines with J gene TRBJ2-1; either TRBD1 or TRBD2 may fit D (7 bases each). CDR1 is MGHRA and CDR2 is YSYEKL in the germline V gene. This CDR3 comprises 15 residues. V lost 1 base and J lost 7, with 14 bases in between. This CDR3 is CASSQGGRGLNEQFF. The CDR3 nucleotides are TGCGCCAGCAGCCAAGGGGGGAGGGGGCTGAATGAGCAGTTCTTC.